This entry describes one T cell receptor beta chain. Its matching antigen is unknown. This sample was taken from a study of CD8 T cells in Susac syndrome. General observations from the study: By the study's own acknowledgment, its TCR sequencing and HLA analysis included relatively few individuals.

The sequenced target, TCR beta, came from blood CD8+ and CD4+ T cells. The authors negatively isolated CD8+ and CD4+ T cells and FACS-enriched TEMRA cells. cDNA came from about 0.5 to 1 ug RNA primed by random hexamers. An immunoSEQ multiplex PCR generated amplified TCR beta CDR3 products spanning 54 Vbeta and 13 Jbeta. In TCRdb, the immunoSEQ multiplex PCR reads were re-called with MiXCR into one record per CDR3 protein. Among some 450,000 distinct CDR3 sequences, more than 70% were seen once, and the ten largest hold about 0.12%. Germline CDR1 is SGHRS and CDR2 is YFSETQ. The CDR3 runs to 17 residues. J gave up 4 bases and V 4 bases, and 16 bases lay outside the gene matches.

The receptor was isolated from a human donor with multiple sclerosis. The sequenced sample consisted of CD8+ T cells from PBMCs. This chain connects TRBV5-1 to TRBJ2-7; 8 nucleotides line up with TRBD2. For the CDR3, the DNA is TGCGCCAGCAGCCGGGACGGACTAGCTGGTCTTCGGTACGAGCAGTACTTC. As protein: CASSRDGLAGLRYEQYF.